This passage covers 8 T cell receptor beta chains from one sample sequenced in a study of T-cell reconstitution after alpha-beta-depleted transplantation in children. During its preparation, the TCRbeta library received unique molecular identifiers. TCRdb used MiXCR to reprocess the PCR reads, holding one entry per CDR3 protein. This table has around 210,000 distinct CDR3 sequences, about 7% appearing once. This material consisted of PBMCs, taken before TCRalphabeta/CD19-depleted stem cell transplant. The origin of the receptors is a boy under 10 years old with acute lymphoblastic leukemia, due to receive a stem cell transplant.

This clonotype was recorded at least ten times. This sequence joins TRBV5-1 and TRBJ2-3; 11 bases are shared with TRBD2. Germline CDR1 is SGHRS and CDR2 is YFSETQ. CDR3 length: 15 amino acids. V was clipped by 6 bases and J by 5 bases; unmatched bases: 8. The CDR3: CASTSLAGGLDTQYF. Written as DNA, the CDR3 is TGCGCCAGCACCTCCCTAGCGGGGGGTTTAGATACGCAGTATTTT. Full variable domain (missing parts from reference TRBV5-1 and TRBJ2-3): KAGVTQTPRYLIKTRGQQVTLSCSPISGHRSVSWYQQTPGQGLQFLFEYFSETQRNKGNFPGRFSGRQFSNSRSEMNVSTLELGDSALYLCASTSLAGGLDTQYFGPGTRLTVL.

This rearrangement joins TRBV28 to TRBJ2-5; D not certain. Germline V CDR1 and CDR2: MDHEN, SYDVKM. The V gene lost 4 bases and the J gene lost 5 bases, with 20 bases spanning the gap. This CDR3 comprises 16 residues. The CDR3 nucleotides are TGTGCCAGCAGTTCCTTATCTCCCCCATCTTGGGAGACCCAGTACTTC. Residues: CASSSLSPPSWETQYF.

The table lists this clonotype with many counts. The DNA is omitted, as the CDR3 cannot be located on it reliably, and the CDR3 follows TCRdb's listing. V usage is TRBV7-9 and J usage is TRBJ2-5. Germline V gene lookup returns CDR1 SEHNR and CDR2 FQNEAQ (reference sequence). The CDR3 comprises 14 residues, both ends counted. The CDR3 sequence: CASSFAPAQETQYF.

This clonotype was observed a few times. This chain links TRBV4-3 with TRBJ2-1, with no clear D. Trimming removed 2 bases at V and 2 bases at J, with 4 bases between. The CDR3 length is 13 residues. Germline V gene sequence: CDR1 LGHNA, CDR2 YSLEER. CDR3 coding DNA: TGCGCCAGCAGCCAATTTACCTACAATGAGCAGTTCTTC. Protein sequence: CASSQFTYNEQFF.

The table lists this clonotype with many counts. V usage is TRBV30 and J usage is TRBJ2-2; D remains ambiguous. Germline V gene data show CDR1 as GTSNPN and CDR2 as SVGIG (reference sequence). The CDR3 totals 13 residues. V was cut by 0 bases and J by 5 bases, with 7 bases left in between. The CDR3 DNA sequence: TGTGCCTGGAGTGTTTCCGTTACCGGGGAGCTGTTTTTT. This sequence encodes CAWSVSVTGELFF.

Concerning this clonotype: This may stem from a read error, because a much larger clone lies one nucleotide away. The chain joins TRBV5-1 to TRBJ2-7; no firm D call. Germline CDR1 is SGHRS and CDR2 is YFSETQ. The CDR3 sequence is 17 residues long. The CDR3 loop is CTSSLLPLSSISYEQYF. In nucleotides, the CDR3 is TGCACCAGCAGCTTGCTTCCCCTTTCGTCAATCTCCTACGAGCAGTACTTC.

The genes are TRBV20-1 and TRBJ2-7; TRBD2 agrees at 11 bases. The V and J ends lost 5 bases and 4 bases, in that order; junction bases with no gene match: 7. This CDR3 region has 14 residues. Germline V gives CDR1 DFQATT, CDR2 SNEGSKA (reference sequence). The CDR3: CSAVQPSGRYEQYF. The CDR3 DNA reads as TGCAGTGCTGTCCAGCCTAGCGGGAGGTACGAGCAGTACTTC.

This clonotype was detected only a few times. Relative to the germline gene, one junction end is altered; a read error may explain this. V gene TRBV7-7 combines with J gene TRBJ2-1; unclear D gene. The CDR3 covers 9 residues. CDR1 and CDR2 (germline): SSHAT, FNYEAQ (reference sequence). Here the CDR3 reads CASSVHGFF. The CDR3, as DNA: TGTGCTAGCAGTGTCCACGGGTTCTTC.